Listed below are T cell receptor beta chains from one sample, sequenced in a study of T cells in Graves' hyperthyroidism and ophthalmopathy. TCRdb analysed the multiplex PCR reads with MiXCR anew, one entry per CDR3 protein. The sample lists around 600,000 distinct CDR3 sequences, roughly 14% occurring once. The sequencing input was blood. The receptor set was obtained from a woman between 25 and 40 years old with Graves' hyperthyroidism. Each CDR3 is given with its conserved first and last residue. Each record gives: D gene, clone size, J gene, V gene, CDR3 protein, CDR3 DNA. A D gene is named only where the DNA matches it firmly. Not all rows give a size; the values are once, few, many and, for expanded clones, a class.

NA | many | TRBJ2-3 | TRBV10-3 | CAITDSGDTQYF | TGTGCCATCACCGACAGCGGAGATACGCAGTATTTT
NA | many | TRBJ2-3 | TRBV11-3 | CASSLDPGTQYF | TGTGCCAGCAGCTTAGATCCGGGTACGCAGTATTTT
NA | many | TRBJ2-7 | TRBV4-3 | CASSQGEGAGSYEQYF | TGCGCCAGCAGCCAAGGTGAAGGGGCTGGGTCCTACGAGCAGTACTTC
TRBD1 | few | TRBJ1-1 | TRBV5-1 | CTSRFTGAPNTEAFF | TGCACCAGCAGGTTTACAGGGGCTCCGAACACTGAAGCTTTCTTT
NA | NA | TRBJ2-2 | TRBV10-3 | CASAGNTGELFF | TGTGCCAGTGCGGGGAACACCGGGGAGCTGTTTTTT
TRBD2 | many | TRBJ2-5 | TRBV12-3/TRBV12-4 | CASSSSGSGAQYF | TGTGCCAGCAGTTCATCCGGGAGCGGGGCCCAGTACTTC
NA | NA | TRBJ2-1 | TRBV29-1 | CSVEDGGGEQFF | TGCAGCGTTGAAGATGGGGGTGGGGAGCAGTTCTTC
NA | few | TRBJ2-2 | TRBV19 | CASRYNTGELFF | TGTGCCAGTAGGTATAACACCGGGGAGCTGTTTTTT
NA | few | TRBJ2-1 | TRBV5-1 | CASSAVMGEQFF | TGCGCCAGCAGCGCAGTAATGGGTGAGCAGTTCTTC
NA | many | TRBJ1-1 | TRBV30 | CAWRADLRNTEAFF | TGTGCCTGGAGGGCTGACCTCCGGAACACTGAAGCTTTCTTT
NA | few | TRBJ1-2 | TRBV7-3 | CASSLSPTGIYGYTF | TGTGCCAGCAGCTTAAGCCCAACAGGGATCTATGGCTACACCTTC
TRBD2 | NA | TRBJ2-1 | TRBV12-3/TRBV12-4 | CASSFGSSGSYNEQFF | TGTGCCAGCAGTTTTGGGTCTAGCGGCTCCTACAATGAGCAGTTCTTC
TRBD2 | many | TRBJ2-2 | TRBV7-9 | CASSDSGRDNTGELFF | TGTGCCAGCAGCGATAGCGGGAGGGATAACACCGGGGAGCTGTTTTTT
NA | many | TRBJ2-1 | TRBV20-1 | CSPEPRTYNEQFF | TGCAGTCCCGAACCGAGGACCTACAATGAGCAGTTCTTC
NA | NA | TRBJ1-5 | TRBV5-6 | CASSLSNNQPQHF | TGTGCCAGCAGCTTGTCCAACAATCAGCCCCAGCATTTT
TRBD1 | NA | TRBJ1-6 | TRBV6-1 | CASRGTGYGSPLHF | TGTGCCAGCAGGGGGACAGGGTATGGTTCACCCCTCCACTTT
TRBD1 | many | TRBJ2-7 | TRBV30 | CAWNPGQGVIEQYF | TGTGCCTGGAACCCCGGACAGGGAGTGATCGAGCAGTACTTC
TRBD1 | few | TRBJ1-2 | TRBV4-1 | CASSQPGTGSYGYTF | TGCGCCAGCAGCCAACCCGGGACAGGGAGCTATGGCTACACCTTC
NA | few | TRBJ1-3 | TRBV5-5 | CASSLRGMAGNTIYF | TGTGCCAGCAGCTTGAGGGGTATGGCTGGAAACACCATATATTTT
NA | NA | TRBJ2-3 | TRBV29-1 | CSFRAPSTDTQYF | TGCAGCTTTCGGGCCCCTAGCACAGATACGCAGTATTTT
TRBD2 | many | TRBJ2-7 | TRBV5-1 | CASSLGLAGDKMGEQYF | TGCGCCAGCAGCTTGGGACTAGCGGGAGACAAGATGGGCGAGCAGTACTTC
NA | many | TRBJ1-1 | TRBV27 | CASSLIQGKTEAFF | TGTGCCAGCAGTTTAATTCAGGGCAAAACTGAAGCTTTCTTT
TRBD1 | NA | TRBJ1-4 | TRBV20-1 | CSARSDREVGEKLFF | TGCAGTGCTAGATCAGACAGGGAGGTCGGTGAAAAACTGTTTTTT
TRBD1 | many | TRBJ2-1 | TRBV2 | CASRDVPGQGNEQFF | TGTGCCAGCAGAGACGTCCCGGGACAGGGTAATGAGCAGTTCTTC
NA | many | TRBJ1-1 | TRBV5-1 | CASSSPAVNTEAFF | TGCGCCAGCAGCTCCCCTGCGGTGAACACTGAAGCTTTCTTT
NA | few | TRBJ2-1 | TRBV5-4 | CASSLDSKSYNEQFF | TGTGCCAGCAGCTTGGATTCAAAGTCCTACAATGAGCAGTTCTTC
NA | NA | TRBJ2-1 | TRBV3-1 | CASSRGLVYYNEQFF | TGTGCCAGCAGCCGAGGACTGGTTTACTACAATGAGCAGTTCTTC
TRBD2 | few | TRBJ2-1 | TRBV12-3/TRBV12-4 | CASSLLLAGTDEQFF | TGTGCCAGCAGTTTGCTACTAGCGGGAACGGATGAGCAGTTCTTC
TRBD2 | NA | TRBJ2-1 | TRBV20-1 | CSAPFGGSYNEQFF | TGCAGTGCTCCTTTCGGGGGGTCCTACAATGAGCAGTTCTTC
TRBD2 | many | TRBJ2-1 | TRBV11-3 | CASSSGTSGNDEQFF | TGTGCCAGCAGCTCCGGGACTAGCGGGAACGATGAGCAGTTCTTC
NA | few | TRBJ2-2 | TRBV9 | CASSPANGDTGELFF | TGTGCCAGCAGCCCCGCCAATGGGGACACCGGGGAGCTGTTTTTT
TRBD1 | many | TRBJ1-2 | TRBV30 | CAWRGDRADGYTF | TGTGCCTGGAGGGGAGACAGGGCAGATGGCTACACCTTC
TRBD1 | many | TRBJ2-7 | TRBV11-2 | CASSPLPQGFHEQYF | TGTGCCAGCAGCCCGCTCCCACAGGGGTTCCACGAGCAGTACTTC
TRBD1 | many | TRBJ2-5 | TRBV20-1 | CSARPGQGEVETQYF | TGCAGTGCTAGACCGGGACAGGGGGAGGTAGAGACCCAGTACTTC
NA | many | TRBJ1-2 | TRBV5-1 | CASSEGVGYTF | TGCGCCAGCAGCGAAGGAGTCGGCTACACCTTC
TRBD2 | NA | TRBJ2-1 | TRBV6-5 | CASSYSSTSGGKNEQFF | TGTGCCAGCAGTTACTCGAGTACTAGCGGGGGTAAGAATGAGCAGTTCTTC
NA | few | TRBJ1-1 | TRBV4-3 | CASSLIGSNTEAFF | TGCGCCAGCAGCCTAATAGGTTCGAACACTGAAGCTTTCTTT
NA | few | TRBJ2-5 | TRBV10-3 | CAISESTTGYQETQYF | TGTGCCATCAGTGAGTCTACAACAGGGTACCAAGAGACCCAGTACTTC
TRBD2 | many | TRBJ2-3 | TRBV7-2 | CASRNSGIPPDTQYF | TGTGCCAGCAGAAATAGCGGGATTCCCCCAGATACGCAGTATTTT
NA | NA | TRBJ2-2 | TRBV7-3 | CASSLLGLGGGNTGELFF | TGTGCCAGCAGCTTACTGGGTTTGGGCGGCGGTAACACCGGGGAGCTGTTTTTT
TRBD2 | many | TRBJ2-1 | TRBV7-3 | CASSLGGTSGINEQFF | TGTGCCAGCAGCTTGGGGGGGACTAGCGGTATCAATGAGCAGTTCTTC
TRBD2 | many | TRBJ2-1 | TRBV3-1 | CASSQDPLAGYNEQFF | TGTGCCAGCAGCCAAGATCCCCTAGCGGGCTACAATGAGCAGTTCTTC
NA | few | TRBJ2-3 | TRBV7-8 | CASSPRLDTQYF | TGTGCCAGCAGCCCCCGCCTGGATACGCAGTATTTT
NA | many | TRBJ1-2 | TRBV4-2 | CASSQALGALKGVDYGYTF | TGTGCCAGCAGCCAGGCCCTCGGGGCACTAAAGGGGGTCGACTATGGCTACACCTTC
TRBD2 | many | TRBJ2-3 | TRBV7-3 | CASSSLAGGYTQYF | TGTGCCAGCAGCTCCCTAGCGGGAGGGTATACGCAGTATTTT
NA | NA | TRBJ1-2 | TRBV11-1 | CASSLPGGRRIGYTF | TGCGCCAGCAGCCTCCCGGGCGGGAGGAGGATTGGCTACACCTTC
NA | few | TRBJ1-6 | TRBV20-1 | CSARDGRISANSPLHF | TGCAGTGCTAGAGACGGGAGGATTTCTGCGAATTCACCCCTCCACTTT